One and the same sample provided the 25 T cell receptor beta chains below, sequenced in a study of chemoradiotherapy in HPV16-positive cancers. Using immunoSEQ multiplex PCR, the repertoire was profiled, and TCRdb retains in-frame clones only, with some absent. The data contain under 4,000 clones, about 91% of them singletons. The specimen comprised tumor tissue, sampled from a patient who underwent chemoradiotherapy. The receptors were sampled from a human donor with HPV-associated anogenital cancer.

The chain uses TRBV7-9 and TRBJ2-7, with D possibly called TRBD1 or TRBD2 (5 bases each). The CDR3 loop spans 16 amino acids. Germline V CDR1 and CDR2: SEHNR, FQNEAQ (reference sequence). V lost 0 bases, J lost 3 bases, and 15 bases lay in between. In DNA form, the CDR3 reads TGTGCCAGCAGCTTAGCATCGAGGGCACAGGACTACGAGCAGTACTTC. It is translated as CASSLASRAQDYEQYF.

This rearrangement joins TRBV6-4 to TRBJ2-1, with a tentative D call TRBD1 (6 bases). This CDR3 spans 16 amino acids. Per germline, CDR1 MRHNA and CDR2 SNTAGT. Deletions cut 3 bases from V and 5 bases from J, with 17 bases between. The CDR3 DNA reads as TGTGCCAGCAGTGAACTATCGGGGCAGGGGCACAATGAGCAGTTCTTC. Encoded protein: CASSELSGQGHNEQFF.

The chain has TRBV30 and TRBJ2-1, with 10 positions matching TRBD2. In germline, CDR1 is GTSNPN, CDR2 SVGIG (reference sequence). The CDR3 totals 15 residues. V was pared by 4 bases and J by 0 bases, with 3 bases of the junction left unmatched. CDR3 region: CAWIAGGSSYNEQFF. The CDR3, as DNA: TGTGCCTGGATAGCGGGGGGCAGCTCCTACAATGAGCAGTTCTTC.

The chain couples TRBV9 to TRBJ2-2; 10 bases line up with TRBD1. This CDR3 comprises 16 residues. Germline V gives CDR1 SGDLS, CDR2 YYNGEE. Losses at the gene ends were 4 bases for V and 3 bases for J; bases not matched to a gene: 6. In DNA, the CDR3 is TGTGCCAGCAGCCCGACAGGGGGCGTGGACACCGGGGAGCTGTTTTTT. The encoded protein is CASSPTGGVDTGELFF.

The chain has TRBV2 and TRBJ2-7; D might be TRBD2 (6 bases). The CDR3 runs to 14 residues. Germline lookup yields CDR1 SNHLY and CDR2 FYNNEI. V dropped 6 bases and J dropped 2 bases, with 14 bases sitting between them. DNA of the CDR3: TGTGCCAGCAGCTGGACGGGACTCACCTACGAGCAGTACTTC. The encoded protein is CASSWTGLTYEQYF.

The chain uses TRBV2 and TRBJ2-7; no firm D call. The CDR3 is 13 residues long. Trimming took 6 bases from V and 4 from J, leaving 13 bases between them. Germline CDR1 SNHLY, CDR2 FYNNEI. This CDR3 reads CASRPTDPYEQYF. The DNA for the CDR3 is TGTGCCAGCAGACCCACAGACCCTTACGAGCAGTACTTC.

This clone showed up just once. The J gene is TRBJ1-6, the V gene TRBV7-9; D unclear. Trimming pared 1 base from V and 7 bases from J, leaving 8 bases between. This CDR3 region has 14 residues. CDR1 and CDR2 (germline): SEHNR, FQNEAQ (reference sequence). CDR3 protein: CASSLDSRNSPLHF. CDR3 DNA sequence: TGTGCCAGCAGCTTAGATTCCCGCAATTCACCCCTCCACTTT.

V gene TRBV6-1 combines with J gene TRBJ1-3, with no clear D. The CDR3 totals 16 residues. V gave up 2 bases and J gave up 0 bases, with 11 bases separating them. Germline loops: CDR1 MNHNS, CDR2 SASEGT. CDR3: CASSENRRISGNTIYF. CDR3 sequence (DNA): TGTGCCAGCAGTGAAAACCGTCGAATCTCTGGAAACACCATATATTTT.

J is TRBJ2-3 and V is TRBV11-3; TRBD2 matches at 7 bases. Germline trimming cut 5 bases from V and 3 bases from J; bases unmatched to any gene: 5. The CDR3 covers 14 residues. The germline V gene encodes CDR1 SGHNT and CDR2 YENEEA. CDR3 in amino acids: CASSIGGGTDTQYF. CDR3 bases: TGTGCCAGCAGCATTGGGGGGGGGACAGATACGCAGTATTTT.

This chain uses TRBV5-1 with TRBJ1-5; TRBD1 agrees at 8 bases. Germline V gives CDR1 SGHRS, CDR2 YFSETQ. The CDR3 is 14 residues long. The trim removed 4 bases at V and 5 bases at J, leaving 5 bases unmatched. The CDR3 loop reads CASSTGTGDQPQHF. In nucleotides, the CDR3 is TGCGCCAGCAGCACCGGGACAGGAGATCAGCCCCAGCATTTT.

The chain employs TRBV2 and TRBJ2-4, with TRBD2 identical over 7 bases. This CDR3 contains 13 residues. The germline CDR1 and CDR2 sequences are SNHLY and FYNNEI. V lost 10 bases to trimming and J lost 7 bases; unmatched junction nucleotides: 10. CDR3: CATTGGGGNIQYF. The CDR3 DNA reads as TGTGCCACCACGGGGGGAGGTGGGAACATTCAGTACTTC. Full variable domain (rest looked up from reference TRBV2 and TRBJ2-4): EPEVTQTPSHQVTQMGQEVILRCVPISNHLYFYWYRQILGQKVEFLVSFYNNEISEKSEIFDDQFSVERPDGSNFTLKIRSTKLEDSAMYFCATTGGGGNIQYFGAGTRLSVL.

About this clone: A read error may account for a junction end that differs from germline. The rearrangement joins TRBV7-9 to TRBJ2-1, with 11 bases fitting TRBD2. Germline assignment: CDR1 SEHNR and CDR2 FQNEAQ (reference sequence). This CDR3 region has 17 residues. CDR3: CAGSPSPLAGGHNEQFF. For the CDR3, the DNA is TGTGCCGGCAGCCCCTCCCCCCTAGCGGGGGGACACAATGAGCAGTTCTTC.

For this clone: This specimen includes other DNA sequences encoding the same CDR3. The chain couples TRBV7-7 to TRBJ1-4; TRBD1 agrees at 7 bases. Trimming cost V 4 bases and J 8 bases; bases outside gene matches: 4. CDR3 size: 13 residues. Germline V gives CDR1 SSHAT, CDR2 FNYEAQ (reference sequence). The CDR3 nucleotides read TGTGCCAGCAGCTCGCGACAGGGCGAAAAACTGTTTTTT. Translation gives CASSSRQGEKLFF.

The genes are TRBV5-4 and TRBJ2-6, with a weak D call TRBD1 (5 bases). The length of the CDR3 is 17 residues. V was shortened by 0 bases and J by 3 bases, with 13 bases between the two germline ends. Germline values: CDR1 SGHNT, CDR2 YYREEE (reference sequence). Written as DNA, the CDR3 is TGTGCCAGCAGCTTGGCGCCCCCAGGGTTTGGGGCCAACGTCCTGACTTTC. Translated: CASSLAPPGFGANVLTF.

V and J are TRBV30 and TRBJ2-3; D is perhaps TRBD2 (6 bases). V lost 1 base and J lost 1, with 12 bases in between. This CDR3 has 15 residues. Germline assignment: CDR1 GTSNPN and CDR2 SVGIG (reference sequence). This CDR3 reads CAWSEPGLRTDTQYF. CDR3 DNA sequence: TGTGCCTGGAGTGAACCGGGACTCCGCACAGATACGCAGTATTTT.

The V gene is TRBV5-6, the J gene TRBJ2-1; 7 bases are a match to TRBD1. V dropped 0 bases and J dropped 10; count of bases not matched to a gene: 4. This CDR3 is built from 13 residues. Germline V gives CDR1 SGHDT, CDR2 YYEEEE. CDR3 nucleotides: TGTGCCAGCAGCTTGGGACAGGGCCGGGAGCAGTTCTTC. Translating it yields CASSLGQGREQFF.

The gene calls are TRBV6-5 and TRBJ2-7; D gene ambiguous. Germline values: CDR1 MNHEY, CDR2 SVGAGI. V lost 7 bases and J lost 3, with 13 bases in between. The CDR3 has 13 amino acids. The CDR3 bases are TGTGCCAGCACCGACCCCCCCCACTACGAGCAGTACTTC. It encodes CASTDPPHYEQYF.

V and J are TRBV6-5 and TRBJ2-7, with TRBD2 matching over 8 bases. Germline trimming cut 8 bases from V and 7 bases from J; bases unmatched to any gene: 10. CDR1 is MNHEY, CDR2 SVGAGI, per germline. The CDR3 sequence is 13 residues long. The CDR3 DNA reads TGTGCCAGCGTCTGGCGGGGGGCATCAGAGCAGTACTTC. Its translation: CASVWRGASEQYF.

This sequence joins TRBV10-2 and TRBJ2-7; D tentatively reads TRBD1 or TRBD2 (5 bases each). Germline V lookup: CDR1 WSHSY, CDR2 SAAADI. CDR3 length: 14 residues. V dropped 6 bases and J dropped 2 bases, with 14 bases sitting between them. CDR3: CASRLTGTAYEQYF. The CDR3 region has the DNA TGCGCCAGCAGGCTCACCGGGACCGCCTACGAGCAGTACTTC.

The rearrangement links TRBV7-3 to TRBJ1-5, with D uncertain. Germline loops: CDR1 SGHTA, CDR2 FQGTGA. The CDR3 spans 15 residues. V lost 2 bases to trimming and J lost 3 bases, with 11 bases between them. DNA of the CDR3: TGTGCCAGCAGCTTATCCCGGGAACCCAATCAGCCCCAGCATTTT. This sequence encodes CASSLSREPNQPQHF.

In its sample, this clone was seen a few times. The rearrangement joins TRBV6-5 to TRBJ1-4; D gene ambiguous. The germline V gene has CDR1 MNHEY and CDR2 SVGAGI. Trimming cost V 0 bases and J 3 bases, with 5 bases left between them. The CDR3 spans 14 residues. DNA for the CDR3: TGTGCCAGCAGTTACTCAACGGCTAATGAAAAACTGTTTTTT. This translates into CASSYSTANEKLFF.

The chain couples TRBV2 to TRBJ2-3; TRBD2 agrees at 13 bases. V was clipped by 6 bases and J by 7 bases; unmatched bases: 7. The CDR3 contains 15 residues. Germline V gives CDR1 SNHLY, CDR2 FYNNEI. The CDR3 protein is CASSSTSGGANTQYF. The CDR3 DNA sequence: TGTGCCAGCAGCTCCACTAGCGGGGGGGCAAATACGCAGTATTTT.

The CDR3: CASSVGQRANYGYTF. The CDR3 DNA follows: TGTGCCAGTAGTGTGGGACAGAGGGCCAACTATGGCTACACCTTC. The rearrangement links TRBV19 to TRBJ1-2; TRBD1 matches at 7 bases. With V trimmed by 5 bases and J by 2 bases, 8 bases remained unmatched. Per germline, CDR1 LNHDA and CDR2 SQIVND (reference sequence). There are 15 residues in the CDR3.

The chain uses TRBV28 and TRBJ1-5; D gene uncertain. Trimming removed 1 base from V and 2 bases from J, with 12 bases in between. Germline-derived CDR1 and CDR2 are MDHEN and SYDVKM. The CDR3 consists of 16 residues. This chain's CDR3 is CASSLYLVVRNQPQHF. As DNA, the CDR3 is TGTGCCAGCAGTTTATATTTGGTGGTGCGCAATCAGCCCCAGCATTTT.

CDR3 nucleotides: TGTGCCAGCAGACCCTCGGCGACGGGCTACGAGCAGTACTTC. Amino acids: CASRPSATGYEQYF. The chain couples TRBV6-1 to TRBJ2-7; D remains unclear. CDR1 and CDR2 from the germline V gene are MNHNS and SASEGT. This CDR3 has 14 residues. The V end was cut by 6 bases, the J end by 3 bases, with 15 bases between.